The 11 T cell receptor beta chains given below trace back to one sample, sequenced in a study of shared clonotypes between healthy human individuals. The assay was immunoSEQ multiplex PCR, and TCRdb's table has in-frame clones only and misses some. The data contain roughly 2 million clones, roughly 96% of them seen just once; the ten biggest clones take up 0.1% to 0.15%. The sequencing input was naive CD4+ T cells sorted from blood. Subset here: CD45RA+ positively selected. The origin of the receptors is a man between 18 and 29 years old in good health.

This clone has just one count. The chain links TRBV19 to TRBJ2-7; no firm D call. Trimming removed 8 bases from V and 1 base from J, with 9 bases in between. The CDR3 loop spans 12 amino acids. Germline lookup yields CDR1 LNHDA and CDR2 SQIVND (reference sequence). The CDR3: CASSDLSYEQYF. The CDR3 DNA is TGTGCCAGTTCGGACCTTTCCTACGAGCAGTACTTC.

This chain connects TRBV7-2 to TRBJ2-7; no definite D call. Trimming removed 4 bases at V and 1 base at J, with 11 bases between. Germline values: CDR1 SGHTA, CDR2 FQGNSA. This CDR3 contains 14 residues. The CDR3 DNA reads TGTGCCAGCAGCTCCACTCTAGAATCCTACGAGCAGTACTTC. Protein: CASSSTLESYEQYF.

The chain joins TRBV30 to TRBJ1-2; possibly TRBD1 for D (5 bases). There are 12 residues in the CDR3. Germline loops: CDR1 GTSNPN, CDR2 SVGIG (reference sequence). V gave up 8 bases and J gave up 1 base, with 11 bases separating them. The CDR3 spells CASRVNNYGYTF. As DNA, the CDR3 is TGTGCCAGCAGGGTGAATAACTATGGCTACACCTTC.

This chain uses TRBV7-9 with TRBJ2-7, with unresolved D. Germline V gene data show CDR1 as SEHNR and CDR2 as FQNEAQ (reference sequence). The germline V and J ends were trimmed by 5 bases and 5 bases, with 10 bases remaining between them. This CDR3 region has 12 residues. In DNA form, the CDR3 reads TGTGCCAGCAGCCGACTGGCAGACGAGCAGTACTTC. Translation: CASSRLADEQYF.

This chain connects TRBV6-1 to TRBJ1-5, with a weak D call TRBD1 (5 bases). Germline CDR1 is MNHNS and CDR2 is SASEGT. V was shortened by 0 bases and J by 0 bases, with 6 bases between the two germline ends. The CDR3 length is 15 residues. The DNA of the CDR3 is TGTGCCAGCAGTGAAGCCCAGGGTAGCAATCAGCCCCAGCATTTT. Translation: CASSEAQGSNQPQHF.

Concerning this clone: Other DNA variants within this sample encode the same CDR3. The chain couples TRBV6-1 to TRBJ1-2, with TRBD1 as a possible D gene (6 bases). The germline gives CDR1 MNHNS, CDR2 SASEGT. CDR3 length: 13 residues. Trimming left V 3 bases short and J 3 bases short, with 8 bases between. CDR3 protein: CASSETGDYGYTF. DNA for the CDR3: TGTGCCAGCAGTGAGACAGGAGACTATGGCTACACCTTC.

In nucleotides, the CDR3 is TGTGCCAGTAGTCCCTCGCAGGGGGCATCCCCCACAGATACGCAGTATTTT. It yields the protein CASSPSQGASPTDTQYF. The V call is TRBV19, the J call TRBJ2-3; TRBD1 aligns across 8 bases. Germline loops: CDR1 LNHDA, CDR2 SQIVND (reference sequence). This CDR3 is 17 amino acids long. After removal of 5 bases from V and 2 bases from J, the junction contained 12 bases not matched to a gene.

CDR3 sequence: CASSLSSGGRYEQYF. The CDR3 nucleotides read TGTGCCAGCAGCTTAAGTAGCGGGGGGAGGTACGAGCAGTACTTC. The V gene is TRBV11-2, the J gene TRBJ2-7, with 10 nucleotides matching TRBD2. V dropped 2 bases and J dropped 4; count of bases not matched to a gene: 5. CDR1 is SGHAT, CDR2 FQNNGV, per germline. The CDR3 has 15 amino acids.

A remark on this clone: A much larger clone differs by one base, so this may be a read error. The V and J genes are TRBV7-2 and TRBJ1-6; D may be TRBD1 (5 bases). The CDR3 covers 15 residues. V was shortened by 7 bases and J by 7 bases, with 17 bases between the two germline ends. The V gene's germline CDR1 is SGHTA and CDR2 FQGNSA. This CDR3 is CASTSGGGVNSPLHF. Here the CDR3 DNA reads TGTGCCAGCACCTCTGGGGGGGGAGTGAATTCACCCCTCCACTTT.

The chain recombines TRBV5-1 with TRBJ2-1; 10 bases line up with TRBD2. Germline V gene sequence: CDR1 SGHRS, CDR2 YFSETQ. CDR3 size: 15 residues. J gave up 7 bases and V 2 bases, and 6 bases lay outside the gene matches. The DNA for the CDR3 is TGCGCCAGCAGCTTTCCTACTAGCGGGGCGAATGAGCAGTTCTTC. This translates into CASSFPTSGANEQFF. The full variable domain, rest sourced from reference TRBV5-1 and TRBJ2-1, is KAGVTQTPRYLIKTRGQQVTLSCSPISGHRSVSWYQQTPGQGLQFLFEYFSETQRNKGNFPGRFSGRQFSNSRSEMNVSTLELGDSALYLCASSFPTSGANEQFFGPGTRLTVL.

This chain uses TRBV6-6 with TRBJ1-1; maybe TRBD1 (5 bases). Germline loops: CDR1 MNHNY, CDR2 SVGAGI (reference sequence). The CDR3 extends over 13 amino acids. CDR3 residues: CATKTGVNTEAFF. CDR3 DNA sequence: TGTGCTACGAAGACGGGGGTAAACACTGAAGCTTTCTTT.